The 18 T cell receptor beta chains presented below share a single source sample, sequenced in a study of blood T cells in healthy people across ages. For the second PCR, which ran for about 7 to 11 cycles, a sample-barcoded 5' primer and a J-beta primer mix were used. TCRdb reanalysed the 5' RACE reads using MiXCR and keeps one entry per CDR3 protein. The sample contains some 860,000 distinct CDR3 sequences, just over 55% of which appear only once. Material for sequencing was blood. These receptor sequences come from a man aged 40-49 years in good health.

This chain joins TRBV3-1 and TRBJ1-1; D may be TRBD1 (5 bases). The CDR3 is 14 residues long. With 2 bases removed from V and 2 bases from J, the gap between germline ends came to 9 bases. Germline V gives CDR1 LGHDT, CDR2 YNNKEL (reference sequence). CDR3 nucleotides: TGTGCCAGCAGCCAACGACAGAGTAACACTGAAGCTTTCTTT. Encoded protein: CASSQRQSNTEAFF.

This chain connects TRBV14 to TRBJ2-1; D is unclear. This CDR3 spans 16 amino acids. V lost 1 base, J lost 3 bases, and 13 bases lay in between. Germline assignment: CDR1 SGHDN and CDR2 FVKESK. As DNA, the CDR3 is TGTGCCAGCAGCCAAGGGGTACTGGATTTCTACAATGAGCAGTTCTTC. Translating gives CASSQGVLDFYNEQFF.

CDR3 region: CASSARSYNSPLHF. DNA of the CDR3: TGTGCCAGCAGTGCGCGATCCTATAATTCACCCCTCCACTTT. The gene calls are TRBV5-6 and TRBJ1-6; D remains ambiguous. This CDR3 comprises 14 residues. Deletions cut 5 bases from V and 1 base from J, with 7 bases between. The germline V gene has CDR1 SGHDT and CDR2 YYEEEE. The variable domain in full, completed from reference TRBV5-6 and TRBJ1-6, reads DAGVTQSPTHLIKTRGQQVTLRCSPKSGHDTVSWYQQALGQGPQFIFQYYEEEERQRGNFPDRFSGHQFPNYSSELNVNALLLGDSALYLCASSARSYNSPLHFGNGTRLTVT.

This chain joins TRBV14 and TRBJ2-7; 7 nucleotides agree with TRBD1. The germline V gene has CDR1 SGHDN and CDR2 FVKESK. V was clipped by 4 bases and J by 0 bases; unmatched bases: 6. The CDR3 length is 15 residues. The CDR3 coding sequence is TGTGCCAGCAGCCCCCGGGACAGTCTCTCCTACGAGCAGTACTTC. This sequence encodes CASSPRDSLSYEQYF.

This clonotype was seen at least ten times. The chain combines TRBV28 with TRBJ2-3; 8 bases match TRBD2. CDR1 is MDHEN and CDR2 is SYDVKM in the germline V gene. J lost 5 bases, V lost 3 bases, and 4 bases had no gene match. The CDR3 loop spans 14 amino acids. The CDR3 DNA reads TGTGCCAGCAGTTTCGGGGGGGCTCAAGATACGCAGTATTTT. Residues: CASSFGGAQDTQYF.

J is TRBJ1-5 and V is TRBV27, with 7 nucleotides matching TRBD1. This CDR3 region has 15 residues. Unmatched junction bases numbered 7, after V lost 3 bases and J lost 5 bases. CDR1 MNHEY and CDR2 SMNVEV come from the germline V gene (reference sequence). The CDR3 region has the DNA TGTGCCAGCAGTTTTCGAGGGGGCTCCTATCAGCCCCAGCATTTT. Translated: CASSFRGGSYQPQHF.

This chain joins TRBV3-1 and TRBJ2-7; D gene uncertain. Germline V gene sequence: CDR1 LGHDT, CDR2 YNNKEL (reference sequence). V was pared by 1 base and J by 3 bases, with 10 bases between. The CDR3 contains 14 residues. CDR3 in DNA: TGTGCCAGCAGCCAAGGTGGGTCTGGCTACGAGCAGTACTTC. It translates to CASSQGGSGYEQYF.

This clonotype was recorded a few times. The CDR3: CASDWGLGNEQFF. DNA for the CDR3: TGCGCCAGCGATTGGGGACTGGGTAATGAGCAGTTCTTC. This chain uses TRBV5-1 with TRBJ2-1; D perhaps matches TRBD2 (6 bases). Between the trimmed V and J ends, which lost 7 bases and 7 bases, there was a span of 15 bases. CDR3 length: 13 amino acids. Per germline, CDR1 SGHRS and CDR2 YFSETQ.

CDR3 residues: CAISKTGGHGYTF. CDR3 in DNA: TGTGCCATCAGCAAGACAGGGGGACATGGCTACACCTTC. The chain links TRBV10-3 to TRBJ1-2, with TRBD1 matching over 9 bases. CDR1 ENHRY and CDR2 SYGVKD come from the germline V gene. The V gene end was trimmed by 6 bases and the J gene end by 6 bases; junction bases not matched to a gene: 5. The CDR3 has 13 residues.

V usage is TRBV5-1 and J usage is TRBJ1-2, with 9 bases that match TRBD1. V gave up 3 bases and J gave up 0 bases; unmatched junction bases: 3. This CDR3 spans 15 amino acids. The germline gives CDR1 SGHRS, CDR2 YFSETQ. Here the CDR3 reads CASSSDRGSNYGYTF. The DNA of the CDR3 is TGCGCCAGCAGCTCTGACAGGGGGTCTAACTATGGCTACACCTTC.

This rearrangement joins TRBV13 to TRBJ2-5; 7 nucleotides agree with TRBD1. V trimming: 5 bases; J trimming: 1 base; junction bases outside the gene matches: 10. The CDR3 covers 16 residues. From germline, CDR1 is PRHDT and CDR2 FYEKMQ (reference sequence). The CDR3 bases are TGTGCCAGCAGCCTCAATGTGGGACAGCGCCAAGAGACCCAGTACTTC. Translated: CASSLNVGQRQETQYF.

This clonotype was seen many times. The chain links TRBV7-2 to TRBJ2-5; TRBD2 is a possible D gene (5 bases). CDR1 and CDR2 from the germline V gene are SGHTA and FQGNSA. CDR3 length equals 14 residues. V lost 5 bases and J lost 4, with 14 bases in between. The CDR3 spells CASSPGLAVETQYF. CDR3 nucleotide sequence: TGTGCCAGCAGCCCCGGTCTAGCCGTAGAGACCCAGTACTTC.

This clonotype showed up just a few times. The gene calls are TRBV4-1 and TRBJ2-3; D remains unclear. V was pared by 3 bases and J by 1 base, with 14 bases between. Per the germline V gene, CDR1 is MGHRA and CDR2 is YSYEKL. The CDR3 totals 16 residues. CDR3 sequence (DNA): TGCGCCAGCAGCCACCCTATAGCTGGGGGCACAGATACGCAGTATTTT. It is translated as CASSHPIAGGTDTQYF.

V usage is TRBV20-1 and J usage is TRBJ2-3; no clear D gene. Trimming took off 4 bases at V and 2 bases at J, with 16 bases between the two ends. Per germline, CDR1 DFQATT and CDR2 SNEGSKA (reference sequence). This CDR3 has 15 residues. The CDR3 sequence is CSATTLITPTDTQYF. The DNA for the CDR3 is TGCAGTGCTACCACCTTAATTACTCCCACAGATACGCAGTATTTT.

This chain uses TRBV2 with TRBJ1-6; the D gene is possibly TRBD1 (6 bases). The CDR3 length is 15 residues. The V end was cut by 6 bases, the J end by 9 bases, with 18 bases between. CDR1 and CDR2 (germline): SNHLY, FYNNEI. The CDR3 protein is CASRTQTGEGSPLHF. CDR3 bases: TGTGCCAGCAGAACCCAGACAGGCGAGGGTTCACCCCTCCACTTT.

This clonotype was seen a few times. V and J are TRBV20-1 and TRBJ2-1, with TRBD2 identical over 14 bases. Germline V gene lookup returns CDR1 DFQATT and CDR2 SNEGSKA (reference sequence). Losses at the gene ends were 6 bases for V and 2 bases for J; bases not matched to a gene: 9. The CDR3 is made up of 17 amino acids. The CDR3 DNA reads TGCAGTGCGAGGGAGACTAGCGGGAGGGCCACCTACAATGAGCAGTTCTTC. It encodes CSARETSGRATYNEQFF.

Here the CDR3 reads CSAREEAGITDTQYF. In nucleotides, the CDR3 is TGCAGTGCTAGAGAGGAAGCGGGAATCACAGATACGCAGTATTTT. The J gene is TRBJ2-3, the V gene TRBV20-1, with 7 bases that match TRBD2. Germline lookup yields CDR1 DFQATT and CDR2 SNEGSKA (reference sequence). The CDR3 sequence is 15 residues long. V trimming: 0 bases; J trimming: 2 bases; junction bases outside the gene matches: 5.

The chain carries TRBV27 and TRBJ2-7; unclear D gene. CDR1 MNHEY and CDR2 SMNVEV come from the germline V gene (reference sequence). The CDR3 extends over 11 amino acids. V shed 9 bases and J shed 10 bases, with 16 bases lying between them. The CDR3 coding sequence is TGTGCCAGTAGTCACTCTAGAATCCAGTACTTC. Translation gives CASSHSRIQYF.